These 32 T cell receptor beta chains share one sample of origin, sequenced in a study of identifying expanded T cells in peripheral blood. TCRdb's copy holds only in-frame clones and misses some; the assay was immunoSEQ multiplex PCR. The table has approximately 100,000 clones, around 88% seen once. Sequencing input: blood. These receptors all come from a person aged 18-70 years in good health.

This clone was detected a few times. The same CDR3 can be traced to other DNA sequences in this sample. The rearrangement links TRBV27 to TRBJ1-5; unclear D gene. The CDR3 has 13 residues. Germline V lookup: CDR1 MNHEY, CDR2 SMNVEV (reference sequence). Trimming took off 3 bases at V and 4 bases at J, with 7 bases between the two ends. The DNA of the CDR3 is TGTGCCAGCAGTTTCGGGCGGAATCAGCCCCAGCATTTT. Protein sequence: CASSFGRNQPQHF.

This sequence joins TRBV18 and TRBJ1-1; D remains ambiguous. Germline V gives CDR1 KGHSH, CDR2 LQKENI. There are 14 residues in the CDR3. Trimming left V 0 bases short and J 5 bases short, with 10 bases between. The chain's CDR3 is CASSPPVRGTEAFF. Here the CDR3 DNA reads TGTGCCAGCTCACCACCGGTTCGGGGAACTGAAGCTTTCTTT.

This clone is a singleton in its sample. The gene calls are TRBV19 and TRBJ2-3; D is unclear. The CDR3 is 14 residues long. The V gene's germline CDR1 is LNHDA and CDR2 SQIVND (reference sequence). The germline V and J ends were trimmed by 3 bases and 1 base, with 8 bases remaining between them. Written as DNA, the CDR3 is TGTGCCAGTAGTATCGGGCAGGGCACAGATACGCAGTATTTT. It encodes CASSIGQGTDTQYF. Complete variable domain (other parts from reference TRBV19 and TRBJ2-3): DGGITQSPKYLFRKEGQNVTLSCEQNLNHDAMYWYRQDPGQGLRLIYYSQIVNDFQKGDIAEGYSVSREKKESFPLTVTSAQKNPTAFYLCASSIGQGTDTQYFGPGTRLTVL.

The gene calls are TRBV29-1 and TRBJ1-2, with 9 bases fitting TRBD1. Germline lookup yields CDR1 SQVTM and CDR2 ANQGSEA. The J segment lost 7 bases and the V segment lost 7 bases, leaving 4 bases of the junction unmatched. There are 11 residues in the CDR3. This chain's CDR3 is CSARDRAGYTF. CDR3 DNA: TGCAGCGCCAGGGACAGGGCTGGCTACACCTTC.

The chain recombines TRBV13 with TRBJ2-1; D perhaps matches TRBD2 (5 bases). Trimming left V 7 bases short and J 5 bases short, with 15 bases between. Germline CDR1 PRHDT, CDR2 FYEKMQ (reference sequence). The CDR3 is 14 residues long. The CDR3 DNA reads TGTGCCAGCACTAACTCTTTGGGAGACAATGAGCAGTTCTTC. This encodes CASTNSLGDNEQFF.

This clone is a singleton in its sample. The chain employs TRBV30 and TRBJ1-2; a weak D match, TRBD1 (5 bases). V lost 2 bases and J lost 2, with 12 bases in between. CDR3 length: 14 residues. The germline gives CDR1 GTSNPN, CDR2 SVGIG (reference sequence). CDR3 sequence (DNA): TGTGCCTGGAGTCCTACAGGCCTAAACTATGGCTACACCTTC. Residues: CAWSPTGLNYGYTF. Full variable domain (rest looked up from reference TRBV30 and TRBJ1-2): SQTIHQWPATLVQPVGSPLSLECTVEGTSNPNLYWYRQAAGRGLQLLFYSVGIGQISSEVPQNLSASRPQDRQFILSSKKLLLSDSGFYLCAWSPTGLNYGYTFGSGTRLTVV.

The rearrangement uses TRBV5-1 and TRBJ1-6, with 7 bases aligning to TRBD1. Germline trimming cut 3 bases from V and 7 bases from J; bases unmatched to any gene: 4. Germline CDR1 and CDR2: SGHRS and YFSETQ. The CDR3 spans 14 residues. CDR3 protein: CASSSGQPNSPLHF. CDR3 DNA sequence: TGCGCCAGCAGCTCGGGACAGCCAAATTCACCCCTCCACTTT.

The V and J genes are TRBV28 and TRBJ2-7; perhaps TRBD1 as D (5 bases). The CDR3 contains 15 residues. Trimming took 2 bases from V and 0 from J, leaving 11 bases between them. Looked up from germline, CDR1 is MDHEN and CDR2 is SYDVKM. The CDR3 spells CASSLPRQTSYEQYF. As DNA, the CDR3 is TGTGCCAGCAGTTTACCTAGACAGACCTCCTACGAGCAGTACTTC.

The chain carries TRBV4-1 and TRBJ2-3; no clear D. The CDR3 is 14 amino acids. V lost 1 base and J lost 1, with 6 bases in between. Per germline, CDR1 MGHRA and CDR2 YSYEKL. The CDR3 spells CASSQAVGTDTQYF. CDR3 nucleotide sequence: TGCGCCAGCAGCCAAGCTGTGGGCACAGATACGCAGTATTTT.

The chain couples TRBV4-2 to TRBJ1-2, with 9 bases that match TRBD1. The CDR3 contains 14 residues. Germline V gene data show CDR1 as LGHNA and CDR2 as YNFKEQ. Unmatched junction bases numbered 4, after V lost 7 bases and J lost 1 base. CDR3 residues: CASTRTGVNYGYTF. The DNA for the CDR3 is TGTGCCAGCACCCGGACAGGGGTTAACTATGGCTACACCTTC.

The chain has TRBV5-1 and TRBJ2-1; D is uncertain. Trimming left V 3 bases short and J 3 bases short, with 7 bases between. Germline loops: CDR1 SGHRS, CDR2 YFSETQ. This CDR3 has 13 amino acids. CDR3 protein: CASSSDVYNEQFF. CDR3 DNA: TGCGCCAGCAGCTCAGACGTCTACAATGAGCAGTTCTTC.

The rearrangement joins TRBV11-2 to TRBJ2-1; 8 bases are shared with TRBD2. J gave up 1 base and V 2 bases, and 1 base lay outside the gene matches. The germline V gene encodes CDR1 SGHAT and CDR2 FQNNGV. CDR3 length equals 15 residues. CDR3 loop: CASSLTSGSYNEQFF. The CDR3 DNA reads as TGTGCCAGCAGCTTAACTAGCGGTTCCTACAATGAGCAGTTCTTC.

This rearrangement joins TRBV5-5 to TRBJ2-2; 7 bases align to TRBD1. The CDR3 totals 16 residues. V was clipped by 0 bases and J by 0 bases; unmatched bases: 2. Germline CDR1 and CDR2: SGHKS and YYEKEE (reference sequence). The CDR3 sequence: CASSLGQGTNTGELFF. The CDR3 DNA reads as TGTGCCAGCAGCTTGGGACAGGGAACGAACACCGGGGAGCTGTTTTTT.

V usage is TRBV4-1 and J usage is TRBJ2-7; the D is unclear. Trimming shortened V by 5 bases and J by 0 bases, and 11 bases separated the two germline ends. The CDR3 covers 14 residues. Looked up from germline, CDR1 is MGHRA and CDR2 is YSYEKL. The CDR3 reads CASSWPGHSYEQYF. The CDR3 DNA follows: TGCGCCAGCAGCTGGCCCGGGCACTCCTACGAGCAGTACTTC.

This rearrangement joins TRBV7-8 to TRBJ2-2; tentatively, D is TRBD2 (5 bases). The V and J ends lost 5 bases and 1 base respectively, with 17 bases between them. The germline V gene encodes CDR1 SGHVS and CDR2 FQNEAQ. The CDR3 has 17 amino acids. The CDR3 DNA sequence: TGTGCCAGCAGCCGATCGGCGGGCCCACTGAACACCGGGGAGCTGTTTTTT. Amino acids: CASSRSAGPLNTGELFF.

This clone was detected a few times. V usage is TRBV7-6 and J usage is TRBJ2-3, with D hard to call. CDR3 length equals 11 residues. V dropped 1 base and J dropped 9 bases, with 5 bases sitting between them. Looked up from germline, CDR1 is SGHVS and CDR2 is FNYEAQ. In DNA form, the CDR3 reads TGTGCCAGCAGCTTAGGCTCCACGCAGTATTTT. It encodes CASSLGSTQYF.

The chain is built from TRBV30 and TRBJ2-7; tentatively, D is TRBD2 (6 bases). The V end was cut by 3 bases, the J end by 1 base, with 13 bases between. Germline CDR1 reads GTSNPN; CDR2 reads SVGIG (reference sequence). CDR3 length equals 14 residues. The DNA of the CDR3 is TGTGCCTGGAGGGGGGGACGGCTGTCCTACGAGCAGTACTTC. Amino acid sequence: CAWRGGRLSYEQYF.

CDR3 sequence reads: CAWRVPTSGGETGANVLTF. CDR3 DNA: TGTGCCTGGAGGGTACCGACTAGCGGGGGGGAAACTGGGGCCAACGTCCTGACTTTC. V gene TRBV30 combines with J gene TRBJ2-6; 14 nucleotides align to TRBD2. V dropped 3 bases and J dropped 2; count of bases not matched to a gene: 9. This CDR3 region has 19 residues. CDR1 GTSNPN and CDR2 SVGIG come from the germline V gene (reference sequence).

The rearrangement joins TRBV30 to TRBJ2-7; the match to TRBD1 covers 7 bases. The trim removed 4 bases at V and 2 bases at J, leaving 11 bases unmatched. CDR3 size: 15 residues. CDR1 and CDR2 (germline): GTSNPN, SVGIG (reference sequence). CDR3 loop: CAWNVPRQGTYEQYF. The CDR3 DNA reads TGTGCCTGGAACGTGCCGCGACAGGGCACCTACGAGCAGTACTTC.

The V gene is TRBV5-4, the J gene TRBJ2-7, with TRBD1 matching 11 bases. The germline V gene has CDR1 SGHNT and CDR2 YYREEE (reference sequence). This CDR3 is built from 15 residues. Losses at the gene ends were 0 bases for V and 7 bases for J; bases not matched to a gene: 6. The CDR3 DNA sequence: TGTGCCAGCAGCTTGGATGGACAGGGGGCGAGAGAGCAGTACTTC. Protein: CASSLDGQGAREQYF. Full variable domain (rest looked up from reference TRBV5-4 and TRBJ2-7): ETGVTQSPTHLIKTRGQQVTLRCSSQSGHNTVSWYQQALGQGPQFIFQYYREEENGRGNFPPRFSGLQFPNYSSELNVNALELDDSALYLCASSLDGQGAREQYFGPGTRLTVT.

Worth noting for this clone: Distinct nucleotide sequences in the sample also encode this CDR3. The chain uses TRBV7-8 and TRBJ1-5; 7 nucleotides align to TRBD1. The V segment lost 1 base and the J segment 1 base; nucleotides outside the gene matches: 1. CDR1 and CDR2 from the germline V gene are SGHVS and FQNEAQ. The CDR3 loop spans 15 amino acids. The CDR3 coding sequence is TGTGCCAGCAGCTTAGAACAGGGGAGCAATCAGCCCCAGCATTTT. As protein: CASSLEQGSNQPQHF. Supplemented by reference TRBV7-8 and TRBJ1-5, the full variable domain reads GAGVSQSPRYKVAKRGQDVALRCDPISGHVSLFWYQQALGQGPEFLTYFQNEAQLDKSGLPSDRFFAERPEGSVSTLKIQRTQQEDSAVYLCASSLEQGSNQPQHFGDGTRLSIL.

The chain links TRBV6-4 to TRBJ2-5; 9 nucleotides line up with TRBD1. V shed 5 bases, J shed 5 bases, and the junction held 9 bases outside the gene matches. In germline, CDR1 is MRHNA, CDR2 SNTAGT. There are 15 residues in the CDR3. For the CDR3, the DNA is TGTGCCAGCAGTCCCCGGACAGGGGAGGGGGAGACCCAGTACTTC. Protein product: CASSPRTGEGETQYF.

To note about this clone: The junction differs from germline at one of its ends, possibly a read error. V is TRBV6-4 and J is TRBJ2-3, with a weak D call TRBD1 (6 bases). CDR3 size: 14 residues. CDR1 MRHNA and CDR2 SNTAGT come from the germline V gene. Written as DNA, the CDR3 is TGTGCCAGCAATGACAGGTCGCGCACAGATACGCAGTATTTT. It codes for CASNDRSRTDTQYF.

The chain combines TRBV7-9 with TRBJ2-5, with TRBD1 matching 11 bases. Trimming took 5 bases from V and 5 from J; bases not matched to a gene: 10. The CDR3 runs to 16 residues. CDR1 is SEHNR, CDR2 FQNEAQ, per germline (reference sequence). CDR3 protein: CASSPLPGQGVETQYF. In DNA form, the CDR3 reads TGTGCCAGCAGCCCCTTGCCGGGACAGGGGGTCGAGACCCAGTACTTC. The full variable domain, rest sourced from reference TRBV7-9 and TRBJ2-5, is DTGVSQNPRHKITKRGQNVTFRCDPISEHNRLYWYRQTLGQGPEFLTYFQNEAQLEKSRLLSDRFSAERPKGSFSTLEIQRTEQGDSAMYLCASSPLPGQGVETQYFGPGTRLLVL.

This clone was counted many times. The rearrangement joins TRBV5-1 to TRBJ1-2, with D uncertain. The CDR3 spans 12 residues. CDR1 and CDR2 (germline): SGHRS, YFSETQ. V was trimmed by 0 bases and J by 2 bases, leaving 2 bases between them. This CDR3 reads CASSLDNYGYTF. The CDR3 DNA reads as TGCGCCAGCAGCTTGGACAACTATGGCTACACCTTC.

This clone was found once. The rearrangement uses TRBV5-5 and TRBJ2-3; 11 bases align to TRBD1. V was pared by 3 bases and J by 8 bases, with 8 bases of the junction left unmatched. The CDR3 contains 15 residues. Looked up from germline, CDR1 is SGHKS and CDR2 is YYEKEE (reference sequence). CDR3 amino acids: CASSWARGQGGTQYF. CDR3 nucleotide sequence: TGTGCCAGCAGCTGGGCTCGGGGACAGGGGGGTACGCAGTATTTT.

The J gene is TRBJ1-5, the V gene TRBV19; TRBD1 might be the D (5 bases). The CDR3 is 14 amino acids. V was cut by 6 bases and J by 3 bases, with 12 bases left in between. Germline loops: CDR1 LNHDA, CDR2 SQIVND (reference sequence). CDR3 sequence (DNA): TGTGCCAGTAGCCTCGGGACTAACAATCAGCCCCAGCATTTT. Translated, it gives CASSLGTNNQPQHF.

This CDR3 is CASSLRYMRTNEKLFF. The CDR3 region has the DNA TGCGCCAGCAGCCTAAGATACATGAGGACTAATGAAAAACTGTTTTTT. V gene TRBV4-1 combines with J gene TRBJ1-4, with D unresolved. The V gene's germline CDR1 is MGHRA and CDR2 YSYEKL. Trimming shortened V by 4 bases and J by 2 bases, and 14 bases separated the two germline ends. The CDR3 spans 16 residues.

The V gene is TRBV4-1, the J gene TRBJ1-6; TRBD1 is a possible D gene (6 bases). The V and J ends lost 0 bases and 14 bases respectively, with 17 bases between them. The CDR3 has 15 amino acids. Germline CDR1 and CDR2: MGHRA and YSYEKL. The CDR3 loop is CASSQDPRGSRSLHF. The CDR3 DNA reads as TGCGCCAGCAGCCAAGATCCCAGGGGCAGTAGATCCCTCCACTTT.

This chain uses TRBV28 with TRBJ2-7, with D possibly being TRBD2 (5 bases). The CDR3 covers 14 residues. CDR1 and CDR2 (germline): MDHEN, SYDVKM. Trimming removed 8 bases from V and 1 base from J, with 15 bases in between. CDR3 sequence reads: CASLEGAYSYEQYF. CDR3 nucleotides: TGTGCCAGCCTAGAGGGCGCTTATTCCTACGAGCAGTACTTC.

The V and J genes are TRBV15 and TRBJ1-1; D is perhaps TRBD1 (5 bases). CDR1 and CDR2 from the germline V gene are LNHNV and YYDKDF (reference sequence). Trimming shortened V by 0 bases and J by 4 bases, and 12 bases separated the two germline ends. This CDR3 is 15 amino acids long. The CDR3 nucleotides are TGTGCCACCAGCAGAGATGTTCGAAGGGGCACTGAAGCTTTCTTT. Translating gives CATSRDVRRGTEAFF.

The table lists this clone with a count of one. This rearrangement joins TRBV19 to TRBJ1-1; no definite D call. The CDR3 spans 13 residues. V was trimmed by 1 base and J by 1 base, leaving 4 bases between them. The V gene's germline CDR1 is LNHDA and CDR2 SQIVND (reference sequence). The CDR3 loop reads CASSIGRNTEAFF. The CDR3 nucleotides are TGTGCCAGTAGTATAGGCCGGAACACTGAAGCTTTCTTT.